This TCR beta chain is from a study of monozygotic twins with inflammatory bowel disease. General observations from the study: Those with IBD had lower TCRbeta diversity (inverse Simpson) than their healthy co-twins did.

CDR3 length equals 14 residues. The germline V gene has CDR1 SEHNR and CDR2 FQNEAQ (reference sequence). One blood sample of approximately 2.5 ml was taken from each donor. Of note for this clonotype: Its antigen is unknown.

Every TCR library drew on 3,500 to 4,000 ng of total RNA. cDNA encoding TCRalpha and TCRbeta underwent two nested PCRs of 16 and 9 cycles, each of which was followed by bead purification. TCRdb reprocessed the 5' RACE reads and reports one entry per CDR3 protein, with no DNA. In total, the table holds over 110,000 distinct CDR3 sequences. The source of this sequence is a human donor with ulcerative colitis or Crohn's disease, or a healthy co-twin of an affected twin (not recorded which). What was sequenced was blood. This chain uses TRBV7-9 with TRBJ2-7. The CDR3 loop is CATQSGPANYEQYF.